Sequencing of this T cell receptor beta chain was carried out in a study of Graves' ophthalmopathy and Graves' hyperthyroidism. This CDR3 has 11 residues. Looked up from germline, CDR1 is MDHEN and CDR2 is SYDVKM. V was shortened by 6 bases and J by 2 bases, with 4 bases between the two germline ends. Study-level findings and limits: Predictions made by the model for ophthalmopathy progression reached under 71% sensitivity and 72% to 85% specificity.

RNA transcripts served as template for amplifying TCR beta CDR3 sequences. First-round RT-PCR employed HTBI primers, with a second-round multiplex PCR after it. A single record per CDR3 protein comes from TCRdb applying MiXCR to the multiplex PCR reads. The data hold 300,000 to 400,000 distinct CDR3 sequences, with 17% observed a single time. This clonotype was seen many times. Its antigen is not identified. Stable hyperthyroidism referred to disease that showed no ophthalmopathy within 18 months of follow-up. This chain joins TRBV28 and TRBJ1-2; D remains ambiguous. Material for sequencing was peripheral blood. The receptor's source is an adult woman with stable Graves' hyperthyroidism. The DNA for the CDR3 is TGTGCCAGCAGGAAAAACTATGGCTACACCTTC. It encodes CASRKNYGYTF.